Shown below are 30 T cell receptor beta chains from a single sample sequenced in a study of molecular identifiers for immune sequencing clone quantification. TCRdb reprocessed the PCR reads with MiXCR, giving one entry per CDR3 protein. The sample shows approximately 550,000 distinct CDR3 sequences, over 20% of them seen only once. The material sequenced was naive CD8+ T cells from blood, with Jurkat cell RNA spiked in. Documented subset: FACS-sorted CD8+CD4-CCR7+CD45RA+ naive T cells. The receptor set was obtained from a human donor in good health. Some libraries in this study had Jurkat cell RNA spiked in.

This clonotype has just a few counts. The chain uses TRBV7-9 and TRBJ1-1; unclear D gene. CDR1 SEHNR and CDR2 FQNEAQ come from the germline V gene (reference sequence). This CDR3 spans 11 amino acids. The V end was cut by 0 bases, the J end by 10 bases, with 6 bases between. CDR3 sequence: CASSLAVGAFF. DNA for the CDR3: TGTGCCAGCAGCTTAGCCGTGGGAGCTTTCTTT. Full variable domain (outside the CDR3, taken from reference TRBV7-9 and TRBJ1-1): DTGVSQNPRHKITKRGQNVTFRCDPISEHNRLYWYRQTLGQGPEFLTYFQNEAQLEKSRLLSDRFSAERPKGSFSTLEIQRTEQGDSAMYLCASSLAVGAFFGQGTRLTVV.

This clonotype was found many times. The V gene is TRBV4-1, the J gene TRBJ2-7; no reliable D call. Germline lookup yields CDR1 MGHRA and CDR2 YSYEKL. Trimming shortened V by 1 base and J by 4 bases, and 14 bases separated the two germline ends. This CDR3 has 15 residues. The CDR3 nucleotides read TGCGCCAGCAGCCAAGGCGTAGTAGTGGATTACGAGCAGTACTTC. This encodes CASSQGVVVDYEQYF.

In its sample, this clonotype was seen many times. V is TRBV5-1 and J is TRBJ2-2; D is undetermined. The V gene lost 4 bases and the J gene lost 2 bases, with 15 bases spanning the gap. This CDR3 is built from 16 residues. The germline gives CDR1 SGHRS, CDR2 YFSETQ. This chain's CDR3 is CASSLTVAENTGELFF. Written as DNA, the CDR3 is TGCGCCAGCAGCCTGACGGTGGCAGAAAACACCGGGGAGCTGTTTTTT.

This clonotype was observed at least ten times. Written as DNA, the CDR3 is TGCAGTGCTAGAACGGGACTAGCGGGCCTCCTCCAAGAGACCCAGTACTTC. It is translated as CSARTGLAGLLQETQYF. The chain joins TRBV20-1 to TRBJ2-5, with 12 nucleotides matching TRBD2. Germline trimming cut 2 bases from V and 1 base from J; bases unmatched to any gene: 8. CDR3 length: 17 amino acids. Germline CDR1 reads DFQATT; CDR2 reads SNEGSKA (reference sequence).

The rearrangement links TRBV4-1 to TRBJ1-4; no firm D call. Germline-derived CDR1 and CDR2 are MGHRA and YSYEKL. The CDR3 contains 16 residues. V was trimmed by 0 bases and J by 3 bases, leaving 11 bases between them. The DNA of the CDR3 is TGCGCCAGCAGCCAAGAGCTGGTGTCGGCTAATGAAAAACTGTTTTTT. It encodes CASSQELVSANEKLFF.

The chain recombines TRBV11-2 with TRBJ2-3; 10 bases match TRBD2. The ends lost 8 bases at V and 1 base at J; junction bases unmatched: 6. CDR1 SGHAT and CDR2 FQNNGV come from the germline V gene. The CDR3 has 15 amino acids. CDR3 nucleotides: TGTGCCAGCGGACCCGGGACTAGCGGCACAGATACGCAGTATTTT. This sequence encodes CASGPGTSGTDTQYF.

This clonotype has ten or more counts. The chain carries TRBV5-6 and TRBJ2-7, with D unresolved. Germline loops: CDR1 SGHDT, CDR2 YYEEEE. With 0 bases removed from V and 3 bases from J, the gap between germline ends came to 10 bases. The CDR3 totals 14 residues. CDR3 nucleotides: TGTGCCAGCAGCTTGGCCAGCTTCAGCTACGAGCAGTACTTC. It translates to CASSLASFSYEQYF.

At least ten counts were recorded for this clonotype. The chain joins TRBV3-1 to TRBJ2-2; tentatively, D is TRBD2 (7 bases). This CDR3 region has 15 residues. CDR1 is LGHDT and CDR2 is YNNKEL in the germline V gene (reference sequence). V lost 2 bases and J lost 5, with 12 bases in between. CDR3: CASSQPRGGTGELFF. In nucleotides, the CDR3 is TGTGCCAGCAGCCAACCCAGGGGAGGGACCGGGGAGCTGTTTTTT.

This clonotype has at least ten counts. V usage is TRBV5-1 and J usage is TRBJ2-5, with 11 bases fitting TRBD2. The V gene end was trimmed by 4 bases and the J gene end by 6 bases; junction bases not matched to a gene: 11. Per germline, CDR1 SGHRS and CDR2 YFSETQ. The CDR3 has 16 residues. As DNA, the CDR3 is TGCGCCAGCAGCCAATCCGGTACTAGCGGGAGTCAGACCCAGTACTTC. It encodes CASSQSGTSGSQTQYF.

As to this clonotype: Just one base apart from a much larger clone, this may be a read error. V usage is TRBV6-2 or TRBV6-3 and J usage is TRBJ1-1, with a possible D match to TRBD1 (6 bases). V lost 0 bases, J lost 4 bases, and 12 bases lay in between. Germline V gene sequence: CDR1 MNHEY, CDR2 SVGEGT. This CDR3 contains 15 residues. The DNA of the CDR3 is TGTGCCAGCAGTTACTCGACCGACAGGAGCACTGAAGCTTTCTTT. Its protein is CASSYSTDRSTEAFF.

The sample holds many counts of this clonotype. V gene TRBV28 combines with J gene TRBJ1-5; possible D gene TRBD1, 6 bases. V was pared by 3 bases and J by 4 bases, with 13 bases between. CDR1 and CDR2 from the germline V gene are MDHEN and SYDVKM. CDR3 length equals 15 residues. The CDR3 spells CASSFESGVNQPQHF. The CDR3 coding sequence is TGTGCCAGCAGTTTTGAGTCAGGGGTTAATCAGCCCCAGCATTTT.

This clonotype was detected ten times or more. The V call is TRBV27, the J call TRBJ2-3; D uncertain. Germline V gives CDR1 MNHEY, CDR2 SMNVEV (reference sequence). Trimming stripped 6 bases from V and 4 bases from J, with 11 bases between. CDR3 length: 13 residues. The CDR3: CASSIGFPDTQYF. The CDR3 DNA is TGTGCCAGCAGCATTGGATTCCCAGATACGCAGTATTTT.

This clonotype was observed a few times. The chain is built from TRBV27 and TRBJ1-4; no clear D. The CDR3 is made up of 14 amino acids. V was trimmed by 6 bases and J by 7 bases, leaving 15 bases between them. The germline gives CDR1 MNHEY, CDR2 SMNVEV (reference sequence). This chain's CDR3 is CASRGGPDGEKLFF. CDR3 in DNA: TGTGCCAGCAGGGGTGGCCCGGACGGTGAAAAACTGTTTTTT.

A few counts support this clonotype. A much larger clone differs from this one at a single base, so this may be a read error. V gene TRBV7-9 combines with J gene TRBJ2-3; possible D gene TRBD1, 7 bases. The germline gives CDR1 SEHNR, CDR2 FQNEAQ (reference sequence). Trimming shortened V by 5 bases and J by 2 bases, and 11 bases separated the two germline ends. The CDR3 loop spans 14 amino acids. This chain's CDR3 is CASSRGTDTDTQYF. As DNA, the CDR3 is TGTGCCAGCAGCCGCGGGACAGACACAGATACGCAGTATTTT.

This clonotype has only a few counts. The chain combines TRBV5-4 with TRBJ2-7; no firm D call. The CDR3 is 15 amino acids. Looked up from germline, CDR1 is SGHNT and CDR2 is YYREEE (reference sequence). Trimming removed 4 bases from V and 6 bases from J, with 20 bases in between. The CDR3 nucleotides read TGTGCCAGCAGCCAAGAAGTTCTTGGGCGGACCGAGCAGTACTTC. Protein sequence: CASSQEVLGRTEQYF.

There are many counts of this clonotype. CDR3 sequence: CASSQATVSSYEQYF. The CDR3 DNA sequence: TGCGCCAGCAGCCAGGCGACCGTGAGCTCCTACGAGCAGTACTTC. The chain joins TRBV4-3 to TRBJ2-7; D gene uncertain. CDR1 and CDR2 from the germline V gene are LGHNA and YSLEER. The CDR3 sequence is 15 residues long. V was trimmed by 3 bases and J by 0 bases, leaving 12 bases between them.

As concerns this clonotype: Lacking the conserved final phenylalanine or tryptophan, this CDR3 likely reflects a read error. The V and J genes are TRBV7-6 and TRBJ2-3; D remains ambiguous. Germline CDR1 is SGHVS and CDR2 is FNYEAQ. This CDR3 spans 13 amino acids. V shed 2 bases and J shed 1 base, with 4 bases lying between them. This CDR3 reads CASSLLGTDTQYL. As DNA, the CDR3 is TGTGCCAGCAGCTTACTGGGCACAGATACGCAGTATCTT.

The V gene is TRBV25-1, the J gene TRBJ2-1, with unresolved D. Germline CDR1 MGHDK, CDR2 SYGVNS. The CDR3 is 15 residues long. V was cut by 5 bases and J by 1 base, with 12 bases left in between. CDR3: CASSIGMRSYNEQFF. CDR3 sequence (DNA): TGTGCCAGCAGTATTGGGATGAGGTCCTACAATGAGCAGTTCTTC.

In its sample, this clonotype was seen a few times. This chain joins TRBV28 and TRBJ1-1; weak D call: TRBD1 (6 bases). Germline CDR1 reads MDHEN; CDR2 reads SYDVKM. Trimming cost V 5 bases and J 5 bases, with 15 bases left between them. CDR3 size: 14 residues. CDR3 coding DNA: TGTGCCAGCAGTCCCGAGGGACAACCAACTGAAGCTTTCTTT. This codes for CASSPEGQPTEAFF.

This clonotype appeared many times. The gene calls are TRBV6-5 and TRBJ2-1, with 15 bases fitting TRBD2. The length of the CDR3 is 19 residues. CDR1 MNHEY and CDR2 SVGAGI come from the germline V gene. The V gene end was trimmed by 2 bases and the J gene end by 0 bases; junction bases not matched to a gene: 5. The CDR3: CASSYHGLAGGSSYNEQFF. As DNA, the CDR3 is TGTGCCAGCAGTTACCACGGACTAGCGGGAGGGAGCTCCTACAATGAGCAGTTCTTC.

The genes are TRBV6-6 and TRBJ1-1; D gene unclear. In germline, CDR1 is MNHNY, CDR2 SVGAGI (reference sequence). The CDR3 spans 16 residues. The V end was cut by 0 bases, the J end by 4 bases, with 15 bases between. CDR3 region: CASSYSRGEIGTEAFF. CDR3 DNA sequence: TGTGCCAGCAGTTACTCTCGGGGTGAAATAGGCACTGAAGCTTTCTTT.

This clonotype has more than one count but fewer than ten. The V gene is TRBV19, the J gene TRBJ1-1; D gene uncertain. The CDR3 loop spans 13 amino acids. Trimming shortened V by 4 bases and J by 6 bases, and 12 bases separated the two germline ends. Germline CDR1 is LNHDA and CDR2 is SQIVND (reference sequence). The chain's CDR3 is CASSTQEVSEAFF. Written as DNA, the CDR3 is TGTGCCAGTAGTACCCAGGAGGTCTCTGAAGCTTTCTTT.

The chain carries TRBV30 and TRBJ2-1; maybe TRBD1 (5 bases). The CDR3 is 14 residues long. The V and J ends lost 0 bases and 8 bases respectively, with 14 bases between them. Germline lookup yields CDR1 GTSNPN and CDR2 SVGIG (reference sequence). CDR3 nucleotide sequence: TGTGCCTGGAGTGTAGGGGTAGAGAGCGATGAGCAGTTCTTC. This encodes CAWSVGVESDEQFF.

This clonotype was detected a few times. The CDR3 loop is CASSLTSGIGEQYF. DNA of the CDR3: TGTGCCAGCAGCCTGACTAGCGGGATAGGCGAGCAGTACTTC. V is TRBV28 and J is TRBJ2-7; 11 bases map to TRBD2. J was trimmed by 6 bases and V by 6 bases; bases with no gene match: 7. The germline V gene encodes CDR1 MDHEN and CDR2 SYDVKM. This CDR3 has 14 amino acids.

The V gene is TRBV28, the J gene TRBJ1-2; D is uncertain. Trimming stripped 1 base from V and 3 bases from J, with 9 bases between. There are 14 residues in the CDR3. Per the germline V gene, CDR1 is MDHEN and CDR2 is SYDVKM. The CDR3 DNA reads TGTGCCAGCAGTTTATACGGCGGGGACTATGGCTACACCTTC. Translated: CASSLYGGDYGYTF.

This clonotype was seen more than once but under ten times. In nucleotides, the CDR3 is TGTGCCAGCAGCTTAGTTTGGCAGACCACCTCCTACAATGAGCAGTTCTTC. Translated, it gives CASSLVWQTTSYNEQFF. The J gene is TRBJ2-1, the V gene TRBV7-6; D not certain. CDR3 length equals 17 residues. V was pared by 1 base and J by 0 bases, with 13 bases between. The germline gives CDR1 SGHVS, CDR2 FNYEAQ.

Concerning this clonotype itself: A read error may explain this, as a much larger clone is one base away. The genes are TRBV20-1 and TRBJ2-7; D gene unclear. V was pared by 3 bases and J by 6 bases, with 18 bases between. This CDR3 contains 14 residues. In germline, CDR1 is DFQATT, CDR2 SNEGSKA (reference sequence). CDR3 nucleotides: TGCAGTGCTAGCGCAAGACGAGCGTATGGCGAGCAGTACTTC. Translation: CSASARRAYGEQYF.

Note on this clonotype: The CDR3 ends on some other residue instead of the conserved phenylalanine or tryptophan, so this is likely a read error. J is TRBJ1-1 and V is TRBV19; 7 nucleotides match TRBD1. The ends lost 4 bases at V and 0 bases at J; junction bases unmatched: 2. The CDR3 runs 14 residues. Looked up from germline, CDR1 is LNHDA and CDR2 is SQIVND (reference sequence). The CDR3 here is CASSTTGLNTEAFL. For the CDR3, the DNA is TGTGCCAGTAGTACGACAGGGTTGAACACTGAAGCTTTCCTT.

The CDR3 region is CASSFPGQYEQYF. In nucleotides, the CDR3 is TGTGCCAGCAGCTTCCCGGGACAGTACGAGCAGTACTTC. The rearrangement joins TRBV7-9 to TRBJ2-7; 7 nucleotides agree with TRBD1. Trimming cost V 3 bases and J 4 bases; bases outside gene matches: 3. The germline CDR1 and CDR2 sequences are SEHNR and FQNEAQ (reference sequence). The CDR3 contains 13 residues.

This clonotype was counted between two and nine times. This chain links TRBV19 with TRBJ1-5; D unresolved. The CDR3 runs 13 residues. V was shortened by 7 bases and J by 5 bases, with 12 bases between the two germline ends. Germline-derived CDR1 and CDR2 are LNHDA and SQIVND (reference sequence). CDR3 sequence: CASMDGNHQPQHF. CDR3 nucleotides: TGTGCCAGTATGGACGGAAACCATCAGCCCCAGCATTTT.